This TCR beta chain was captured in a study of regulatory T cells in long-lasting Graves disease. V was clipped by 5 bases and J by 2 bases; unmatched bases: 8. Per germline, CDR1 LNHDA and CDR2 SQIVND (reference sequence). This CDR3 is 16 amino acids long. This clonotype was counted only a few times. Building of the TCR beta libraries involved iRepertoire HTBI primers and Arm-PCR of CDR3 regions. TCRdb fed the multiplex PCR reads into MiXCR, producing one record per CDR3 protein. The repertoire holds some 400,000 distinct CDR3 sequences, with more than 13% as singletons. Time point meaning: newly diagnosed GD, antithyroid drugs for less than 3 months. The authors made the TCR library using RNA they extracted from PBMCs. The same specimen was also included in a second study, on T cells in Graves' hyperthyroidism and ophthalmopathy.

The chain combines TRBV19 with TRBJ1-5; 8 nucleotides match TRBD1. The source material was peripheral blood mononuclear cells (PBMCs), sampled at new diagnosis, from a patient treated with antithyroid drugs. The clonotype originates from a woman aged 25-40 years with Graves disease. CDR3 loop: CASSLRGQGGNQPQHF. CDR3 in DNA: TGTGCCAGTAGTCTACGAGGACAGGGAGGCAATCAGCCCCAGCATTTT.